This record concerns one T cell receptor beta chain sequence. Its antigen remains unidentified. Base qualities are not provided; no much larger clone lies one nucleotide away. This record comes from a study of CD8+ T cells in alopecia areata (dated by TCRdb to between 2018 and 2020). The study in broad terms: Treated patients were enrolled in an open-label pilot trial of oral tofacitinib at 5 to 10 mg twice daily for moderate-to-severe alopecia areata. Tofacitinib was given for 6 to 18 months, followed by 6 months of follow-up off drug to assess delayed response and recurrence. In treated patients, disease severity was measured using the SALT score, which gives the percentage of scalp surface area affected. High-throughput TCRbeta sequencing was used to examine T cell clonal expansion in alopecia areata in both the C3H/HeJ mouse model and human patients. On the human side, TCRbeta sequencing was run on scalp tissue and on sorted CD4+ and CD8+ peripheral blood T cells from healthy controls and from alopecia areata patients with either patchy or totalis/universalis disease. Patients on tofacitinib were biopsied at baseline and after 4 and 24 weeks of treatment, and several of the patients also had a later scalp biopsy. Scalp clonality was compared across normal scalp (n=4), patchy alopecia areata scalp (n=8), and alopecia totalis/universalis scalp (n=8). RNA came from the PAXgene miRNA kit for fixed scalp, the miRNeasy kit for PBMCs, and the RNeasy kit for mouse skin. immunoSEQ multiplex PCR using 35 Vbeta forward primers and 13 Jbeta reverse primers was used to amplify TCRbeta CDR3 regions. What the research found in general, with its limitations: Because the treated cohort was small and included a single nonresponder, larger studies are needed to assess links between baseline CD8+ expansion and response. Many expanded lesional clones persisted in scalp and blood during tofacitinib treatment, which may partly explain relapse after stopping treatment. Unlike mouse skin, where gammadelta T cells dominate, normal human skin contains resident alphabeta T cells that get sequenced too, which complicates analysis of the scalp TCR repertoire. Compared with mice, TCR sequences shared between patients were less clear, possibly partly because of HLA diversity across the patient population. Scalp clonality and the number of expanded CD8+ clones among the top 100 scalp clones were significantly decreased by tofacitinib. Compared with normal scalp, lesional scalp had higher clonality and more expanded CD8+ clones, particularly in alopecia totalis/universalis, a pattern that suggests antigenic drive.

Explained via the paper, the time point label denotes: around 24 weeks on oral tofacitinib. The treatment or condition label on this specimen signifies: oral pan-JAK inhibitor, 5-10 mg twice daily. Lesional scalp punch biopsies and peripheral blood were collected from alopecia areata patients. After PBMCs were isolated by density centrifugation and stained for CD3, CD4 and CD8, a FACSAria was used to sort CD4+ and CD8+ T cells. Preparation of the library involved the immunoSEQ multiplex PCR assay. To provide template for TCR sequencing, every sample had RNA extracted and reverse transcribed into cDNA. SuperScript III was used for first-strand cDNA synthesis, primed with a 2:1 mix of oligo-dT and random hexamers. Amplification bias was assessed with a synthetic immune receptor repertoire, and residual bias was removed computationally. As for how the authors treated the data: After raw reads were preprocessed to remove errors, the CDR3 was defined following IMGT conventions as running from the conserved cysteine to phenylalanine. Clonality was calculated as 1 minus Shannon entropy normalized by log2 of the number of productive unique TCRs. CD4 or CD8 identity of scalp clones was inferred by cross-referencing scalp TCRbeta sequences with sorted blood CD4 and CD8 repertoires. What TCRdb holds here is the immuneACCESS table cut down to in-frame rearrangements. Part of the clones is not present; checked against another copy, under half of the missing clones reflect an unresolved V gene, and the others are unexplained. The V and J calls and clone size are taken from that table; D and trimming were inferred from the DNA. This sample comprises approximately 300,000 clones, 58% of them detected only once. The top ten clones comprise around 1.7% of the sample.

Looking up the germline V gene yields CDR1 LGHNA and CDR2 YNFKEQ. The V end loses 4 bases and the J end loses 1 base, and a stretch of 19 bases separates them. Spanning cysteine to phenylalanine, the CDR3 consists of 17 amino acids. The kept DNA is CDR3 alone, 51 bases in frame from the first base. The source is a human donor with alopecia areata. The sample consisted of CD4+ T cells sorted from blood, taken at week 24, from a patient treated with tofacitinib. The chain was built from TRBV4-2 and TRBJ2-5, with the D gene possibly TRBD1 or TRBD2, each one fitting 6 bases. The CDR3 region reads CASSPRKKGGLQETQYF. The bases are TGTGCCAGCAGCCCCCGGAAAAAGGGGGGCCTCCAAGAGACCCAGTACTTC.